This T cell receptor beta chain was sequenced for a study of blood T cell repertoires in COVID-19. Study-level background: Sample material is recorded as cDNA or gDNA derived from T cells, B-cell-depleted T cells, or PBMCs.

Libraries were prepared by immunoSEQ multiplex PCR; TCRdb keeps only in-frame clonotypes and omits some of them. There are about 400,000 clones in the sample; 70% to 90% occur only once, and roughly 2% lies in the top ten. Recruits, aged about 18 to 100 years, lived in 24 US areas. V was trimmed by 1 base and J by 8 bases, leaving 17 bases between them. Germline CDR1 KGHSH, CDR2 LQKENI. This CDR3 region has 16 residues. This receptor was taken from a woman in her thirties or forties with acute COVID-19. Sequencing was performed on PBMCs or T cells enriched from blood (not recorded which). The rearrangement uses TRBV18 and TRBJ2-2, with D uncertain. The CDR3 bases are TGTGCCAGCTCACCACTTGGTCTAGGAGCCCCGGGGGAGCTGTTTTTT. It is translated as CASSPLGLGAPGELFF.